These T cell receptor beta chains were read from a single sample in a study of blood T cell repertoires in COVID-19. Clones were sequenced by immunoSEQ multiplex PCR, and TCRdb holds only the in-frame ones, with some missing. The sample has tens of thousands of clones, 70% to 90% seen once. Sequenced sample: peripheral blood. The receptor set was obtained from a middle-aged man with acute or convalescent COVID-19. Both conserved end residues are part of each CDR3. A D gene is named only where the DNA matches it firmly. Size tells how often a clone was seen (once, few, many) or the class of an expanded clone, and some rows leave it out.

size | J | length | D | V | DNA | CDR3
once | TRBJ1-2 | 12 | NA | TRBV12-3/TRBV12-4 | TGTGCCAGCAGTTCTACAGCGGCCGGCTACACCTTC | CASSSTAAGYTF
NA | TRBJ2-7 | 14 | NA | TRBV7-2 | TGTGCCAGCAGCTTACAACAGACACCCTACGAGCAGTACTTC | CASSLQQTPYEQYF
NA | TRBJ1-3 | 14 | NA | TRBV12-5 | TGTGCGACTCAAAGGGGAACGTCCGGAAACACCATATATTTT | CATQRGTSGNTIYF
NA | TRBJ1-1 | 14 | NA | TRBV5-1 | TGCGCCAGCAGCTTCTCGGACAGACTTGGGGAAGCTTTCTTT | CASSFSDRLGEAFF
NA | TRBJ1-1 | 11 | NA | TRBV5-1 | TGCGCCAGCAGCTTGGGGCCTGAAGCTTTCTTT | CASSLGPEAFF
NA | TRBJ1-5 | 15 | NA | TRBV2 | TGTGCCAGCAGTCCTCGGGAGGGTGGCAATCAGCCCCAGCATTTT | CASSPREGGNQPQHF
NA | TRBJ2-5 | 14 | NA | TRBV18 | TGTGCCAGCTCACCACCGACTTTCCAAGAGACCCAGTACTTC | CASSPPTFQETQYF
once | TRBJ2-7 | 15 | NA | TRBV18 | TGTGCCAGCTCACCGTCTCAGGACTCGGTCTACGAGCAGTACTTC | CASSPSQDSVYEQYF
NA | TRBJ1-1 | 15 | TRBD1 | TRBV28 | TGTGCCACCAAGGCAGGGGGACTCATGAACACTGAAGCTTTCTTT | CATKAGGLMNTEAFF
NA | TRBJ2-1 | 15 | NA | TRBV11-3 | TGTGCCAGCAGCTTAGAGGGGCGGGGTTGGGATGAGCAGTTCTTC | CASSLEGRGWDEQFF
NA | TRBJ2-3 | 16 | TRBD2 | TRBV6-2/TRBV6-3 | TGTGCCAGCAGTTACTCAAGGACTAGTGAGGCAGATACGCAGTATTTT | CASSYSRTSEADTQYF
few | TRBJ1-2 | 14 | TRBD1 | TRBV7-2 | TGTGCCAGCAGTACCGACAGGGGTGCCTATGGCTACACCTTC | CASSTDRGAYGYTF
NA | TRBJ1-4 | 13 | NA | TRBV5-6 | TGTGCCAGCAGCTGGCGGGGTAATGAAAAACTGTTTTTT | CASSWRGNEKLFF
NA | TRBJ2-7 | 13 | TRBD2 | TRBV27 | TGTGCCAGCGGGACTAGCGGATTCTACGAGCAGTACTTC | CASGTSGFYEQYF
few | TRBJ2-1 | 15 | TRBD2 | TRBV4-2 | TGTGCCAGCAGCCAAGGCGGGACTAGTGTAAATGAGCAGTTCTTC | CASSQGGTSVNEQFF
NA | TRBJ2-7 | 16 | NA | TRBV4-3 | TGCGCCAGCAGCCAAGATTTTTCCACTAGTTCTGACGAGCAGTACTTC | CASSQDFSTSSDEQYF
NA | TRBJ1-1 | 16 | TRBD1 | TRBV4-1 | TGCGCCAGCAGCCAAGACTCCAGGACAGGGAACGGTGAAGCTTTCTTT | CASSQDSRTGNGEAFF
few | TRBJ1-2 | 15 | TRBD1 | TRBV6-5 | TGTGCCAGCAGTTATTGGGGGAAGACAGGGAAGGTCTACACCTTC | CASSYWGKTGKVYTF
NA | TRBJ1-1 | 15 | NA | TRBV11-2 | TGTGCCAGCAGCTCGAGACGGGGAAGGAACACTGAAGCTTTCTTT | CASSSRRGRNTEAFF
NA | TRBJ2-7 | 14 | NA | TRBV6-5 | TGTGCCAGCAGACGGACAACCCGTTTCCACGAGCAGTACTTC | CASRRTTRFHEQYF
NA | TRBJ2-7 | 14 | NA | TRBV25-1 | TGTGCCAGCAGTGACCGGGACATCTTCTACGAGCAGTACTTC | CASSDRDIFYEQYF
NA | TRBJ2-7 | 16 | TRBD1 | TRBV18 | TGTGCCAGCTCACGAGGATTACAGGGGTCGAGCGACGAGCAGTACTTC | CASSRGLQGSSDEQYF
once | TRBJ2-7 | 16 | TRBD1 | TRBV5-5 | TGTGCCAGCAGCTTGGGCCCCCCGGGACAGGTCTACGAGCAGTACTTC | CASSLGPPGQVYEQYF
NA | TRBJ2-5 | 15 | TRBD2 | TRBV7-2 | TGTGCCAGCAGCTTAGGCGGGAGACCTATGGAGACCCAGTACTTC | CASSLGGRPMETQYF
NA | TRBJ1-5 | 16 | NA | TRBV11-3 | TGTGCCAGCAGCTTAGCCCCCCCGGGGGGCGGTCAGCCCCAGCATTTT | CASSLAPPGGGQPQHF
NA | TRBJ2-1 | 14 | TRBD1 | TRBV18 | TGTGCCAGCTCACCTGACAGGGAACGCCATGAGCAGTTCTTC | CASSPDRERHEQFF
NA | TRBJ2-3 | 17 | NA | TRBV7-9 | TGTGCCAGCAGTCAACCCCCCGGGATAGTTGACACAGATACGCAGTATTTT | CASSQPPGIVDTDTQYF
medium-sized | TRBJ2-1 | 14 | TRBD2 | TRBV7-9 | TGTGCCAGCTCCGGGACTAGCGGGATAAATGAGCAGTTCTTC | CASSGTSGINEQFF
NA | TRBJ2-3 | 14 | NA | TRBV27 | TGTGCCAGCAGCCCCCCCGGTCGCCACGATACGCAGTATTTT | CASSPPGRHDTQYF
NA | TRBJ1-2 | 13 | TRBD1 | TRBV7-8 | TGTGCCAGCGGGACAGGGGGCGGCTATGGCTACACCTTC | CASGTGGGYGYTF
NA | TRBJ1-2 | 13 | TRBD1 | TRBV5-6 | TGTGCCAGCAGCCGGGACAGGAACTATGGCTACACCTTC | CASSRDRNYGYTF
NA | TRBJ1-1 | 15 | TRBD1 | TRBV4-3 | TGCGCCAGCAGCGACGGGACAGGGATGAACACTGAAGCTTTCTTT | CASSDGTGMNTEAFF
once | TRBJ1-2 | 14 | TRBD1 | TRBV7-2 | TGTGCCAGCAGCCCCTCCGGGACAGGGGTCCACTACACCTTC | CASSPSGTGVHYTF
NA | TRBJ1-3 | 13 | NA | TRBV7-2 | TGTGCCAGCAGCGCGTCGACTGGAAACACCATATATTTT | CASSASTGNTIYF
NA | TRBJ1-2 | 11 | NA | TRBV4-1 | TGCGCCAGCAGAGGACAGTATGGCTACACCTTC | CASRGQYGYTF
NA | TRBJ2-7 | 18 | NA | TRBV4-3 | TGCGCCAGCAGCCAAGAACTTGGGACCGGGACACTAACCTACGAGCAGTACTTC | CASSQELGTGTLTYEQYF
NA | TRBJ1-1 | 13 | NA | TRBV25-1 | TGTGCCAGCAGCGCTGACAGGAACACTGAAGCTTTCTTT | CASSADRNTEAFF
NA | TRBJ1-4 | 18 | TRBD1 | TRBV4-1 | TGCGCCAGCAGCCAAAATCCGGGACAGGGTACAACTAATGAAAAACTGTTTTTT | CASSQNPGQGTTNEKLFF
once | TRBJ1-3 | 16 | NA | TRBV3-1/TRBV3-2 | TGTGCCAGCAGCCAAGAATTCCGGTGGTCCGGAAACACCATATATTTT | CASSQEFRWSGNTIYF
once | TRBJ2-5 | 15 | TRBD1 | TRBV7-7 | TGTGCCAGCAGCCCTACGGGGACAGCCCAAGAGACCCAGTACTTC | CASSPTGTAQETQYF
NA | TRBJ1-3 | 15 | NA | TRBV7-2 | TGTGCCAGCAGCCTACAGGGATTTGCTGGAAACACCATATATTTT | CASSLQGFAGNTIYF
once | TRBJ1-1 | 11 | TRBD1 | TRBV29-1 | TGCAGCGTTCCAGGGGGCACTGAAGCTTTCTTT | CSVPGGTEAFF
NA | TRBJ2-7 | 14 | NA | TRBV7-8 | TGTGCCAGCAGCCAGGACACTGGAGCGAGAGGGCAGTACTTC | CASSQDTGARGQYF
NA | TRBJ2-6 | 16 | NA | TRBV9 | TGTGCCAGCAGCGATCGACAGAGCTCTGGGGCCAACGTCCTGACTTTC | CASSDRQSSGANVLTF